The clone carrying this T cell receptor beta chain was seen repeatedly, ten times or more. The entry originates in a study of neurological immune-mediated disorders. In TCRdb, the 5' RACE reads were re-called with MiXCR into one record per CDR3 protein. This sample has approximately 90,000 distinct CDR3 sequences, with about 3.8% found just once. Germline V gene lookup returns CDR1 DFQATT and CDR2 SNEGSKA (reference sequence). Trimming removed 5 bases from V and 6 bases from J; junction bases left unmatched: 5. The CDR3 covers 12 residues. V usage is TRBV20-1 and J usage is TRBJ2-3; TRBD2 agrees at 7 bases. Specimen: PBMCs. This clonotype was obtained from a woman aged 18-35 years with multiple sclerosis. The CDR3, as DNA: TGCAGTGCTCGGACTAGTTGGGATACGCAGTATTTT. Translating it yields CSARTSWDTQYF.